This T cell receptor (beta chain) was recorded in a study of cytomegalovirus exposure and HLA in healthy donors. CDR1 is SGHNT, CDR2 YYREEE, per germline (reference sequence). V was clipped by 3 bases and J by 5 bases; unmatched bases: 7. There are 15 residues in the CDR3. The PCR was carried out with 60 Vbeta primers and 13 Jbeta primers. The data were produced by immunoSEQ multiplex PCR, yet TCRdb's version contains in-frame clones alone and is incomplete. The sample carries about 110,000 clones, roughly 70% recorded once. The V and J genes are TRBV5-4 and TRBJ2-5, with 10 bases that match TRBD2. Sequencing used PBMCs. The source is a woman aged 40 to 55 in good health and CMV-seronegative. CDR3 protein: CASSSASGGWETQYF. For the CDR3, the DNA is TGTGCCAGCAGCTCCGCTAGCGGGGGTTGGGAGACCCAGTACTTC.